This entry describes one T cell receptor beta chain. The CDR3 is made up of 15 amino acids. From germline, CDR1 is LNHDA and CDR2 SQIVND (reference sequence). Germline trimming cut 3 bases from V and 5 bases from J; bases unmatched to any gene: 9. Clinical histories supplied by participants themselves formed the basis of cohort assignment. This sample was taken from a study of blood T cell repertoires in COVID-19. In the study overall: Acute-phase and convalescent COVID-19 samples originated in the United States, Italy and Spain.

Measured with immunoSEQ multiplex PCR; TCRdb has only the in-frame clones, and not every one. The table includes some 250,000 clones, approximately 91% detected once. V is TRBV19 and J is TRBJ2-7, with 8 positions matching TRBD2. The sequence derives from a human donor in a cohort exposed to, infected with or recovered from COVID-19 (not recorded which). The donor label of this sample is uncertain. The sample comprised PBMCs or T cells enriched from blood (not recorded which). The DNA of the CDR3 is TGTGCCAGTAGTATTAGCGGGGCTGGGGTAAACGAGCAGTACTTC. This translates into CASSISGAGVNEQYF.